Detailed here is one TCR beta chain. Antigen specificity is unknown. These data are taken from a study of cytomegalovirus exposure and HLA in healthy donors. Study observations and caveats: One cluster of highly shared sequence variants probably arose as a sequencing artifact. In vitro checks showed that a few CMV-associated chains really do target CMV antigens.

This CDR3 region has 15 residues. The trim removed 3 bases at V and 4 bases at J, leaving 8 bases unmatched. Germline CDR1 is MGHRA and CDR2 is YSYEKL. The PCR employed 60 Vbeta primers together with 13 Jbeta primers. The data were produced by immunoSEQ multiplex PCR, yet TCRdb's version contains in-frame clones alone and is incomplete. The sample holds 150,000 to 200,000 clones, around 80% seen once. The sequence was obtained from a woman in her 30s in good health and CMV-seropositive. The gene calls are TRBV4-1 and TRBJ2-5, with 7 bases lining up with TRBD1. Sequencing was performed on PBMCs. DNA for the CDR3: TGCGCCAGCAGCCACAGGGGGTTAGCAGGAGAGACCCAGTACTTC. Translated: CASSHRGLAGETQYF.